This TCR beta chain stems from a study of T-cell memory formation after mild COVID-19. At the level of the study: TCR clusters showed largely donor specificity. Study-wide points: CD4+ bias marked clones expanding day 15 to 37, unlike balanced contracting clones.

V shed 0 bases and J shed 8 bases, with 14 bases lying between them. This CDR3 is 15 amino acids long. Germline lookup yields CDR1 MNHEY and CDR2 SVGAGI. TCRalpha and TCRbeta libraries used 5'RACE with constant-segment primers and UMIs. TCRdb reprocessed the 5' RACE reads via MiXCR and lists one record per CDR3 protein. The table has 250,000 to 350,000 distinct CDR3 sequences, about 15% seen once; the top ten hold 22%. This clonotype has at least ten counts. Its antigen is as yet unknown. This receptor was obtained from a man aged 18 to 30 who had mild COVID-19 (a few samples of this study predate the infection). Cell type and time point are not known. The chain carries TRBV6-5 and TRBJ2-1; no clear D. Sequenced input: PBMCs or a T cell subset sorted from them (not recorded which). CDR3 amino acids: CASSYSPRTFYEQFF. The DNA for the CDR3 is TGTGCCAGCAGTTACTCCCCCAGGACGTTCTATGAGCAGTTCTTC.